This TCR beta chain was sequenced for a study of T-cell reconstitution after alpha-beta-depleted transplantation in children. This sample's TCRbeta library carried unique molecular identifier barcodes. TCRdb re-called the PCR reads with MiXCR, one entry per CDR3 protein. The sample yields 600,000 to 800,000 distinct CDR3 sequences, about an eighth seen once. The study, taken as a whole, reports: Certain patients had high TCRbeta diversity at day 60, and it came from recipient T cells and thymic progenitors that survived. The authors attributed T-cell counts and diversity one year after transplant mostly to newly produced T cells. The study reportedly traced alpha-beta T cells about two months after transplant to several hundred expanded graft clones.

This clonotype was picked up many times. Its antigen is unknown. The material sequenced was PBMCs, taken before TCRalphabeta/CD19-depleted stem cell transplant. The sequence was collected from a girl aged 2 to 9 with congenital amegakaryocytic thrombocytopenia, due to receive a stem cell transplant.

The CDR3 nucleotides read TGCAGTGCTAGTGCATGGCGGACTGACGAGCAGTACTTC. Translation gives CSASAWRTDEQYF. The V call is TRBV20-1, the J call TRBJ2-7, with TRBD2 as a possible D gene (5 bases). Germline V gene data show CDR1 as DFQATT and CDR2 as SNEGSKA (reference sequence). The CDR3 has 13 residues. With 3 bases removed from V and 5 bases from J, the gap between germline ends came to 14 bases.